This entry lists 27 T cell receptor beta chains sequenced from one sample in a study of blood T cells in healthy people across ages. For the second PCR, which ran for 7 to 11 cycles, a sample-barcoded 5' primer and a J-beta primer mix were used. TCRdb fed the 5' RACE reads into MiXCR, producing one record per CDR3 protein. The sample records some 900,000 distinct CDR3 sequences, about 48% being singletons. Source material: blood. Every receptor here comes from a man younger than 40 in good health.

V is TRBV4-1 and J is TRBJ1-1; TRBD1 matches 10 bases. V shed 10 bases and J 0 bases; nucleotides not matched to a gene: 14. This CDR3 has 17 amino acids. In germline, CDR1 is MGHRA, CDR2 YSYEKL. The CDR3 DNA is TGCGCCACCCTACAAGAAGCGACAGGGGGCTTGAACACTGAAGCTTTCTTT. Translation: CATLQEATGGLNTEAFF.

As to this clonotype: A junction end diverges from the germline sequence, so it may reflect a read error. The chain employs TRBV4-3 and TRBJ2-3, with 12 nucleotides matching TRBD2. In germline, CDR1 is LGHNA, CDR2 YSLEER. The CDR3 covers 19 residues. CDR3 sequence reads: CASNQLLGTSGSSTDTQYF. The DNA for the CDR3 is TGCGCCAGCAACCAACTTTTGGGGACTAGCGGGTCTAGCACAGATACGCAGTATTTT.

This CDR3 reads CASSPPTGFAYNEQFF. In DNA form, the CDR3 reads TGTGCCAGCAGTCCCCCGACAGGGTTCGCCTACAATGAGCAGTTCTTC. The chain combines TRBV28 with TRBJ2-1, with 7 bases aligning to TRBD1. CDR3 length: 16 amino acids. V lost 5 bases to trimming and J lost 2 bases; unmatched junction nucleotides: 9. Per the germline V gene, CDR1 is MDHEN and CDR2 is SYDVKM. Looking up the rest from reference TRBV28 and TRBJ2-1 gives the full variable domain: DVKVTQSSRYLVKRTGEKVFLECVQDMDHENMFWYRQDPGLGLRLIYFSYDVKMKEKGDIPEGYSVSREKKERFSLILESASTNQTSMYLCASSPPTGFAYNEQFFGPGTRLTVL.

CDR3 in DNA: TGCAGCGTTGCGGGATCTTCTAATGAAAAACTGTTTTTT. Amino acids: CSVAGSSNEKLFF. The chain has TRBV29-1 and TRBJ1-4; D gene unclear. The CDR3 has 13 residues. The germline V and J ends were trimmed by 4 bases and 3 bases, with 9 bases remaining between them. Germline lookup yields CDR1 SQVTM and CDR2 ANQGSEA.

The chain carries TRBV27 and TRBJ2-3; TRBD1 matches 11 bases. The junction had 11 bases not matched to a gene; V was cut back by 2 bases and J by 7 bases. The CDR3 is 17 residues long. The germline V gene encodes CDR1 MNHEY and CDR2 SMNVEV (reference sequence). The CDR3 coding sequence is TGTGCCAGCAGTTTACCACCCGGGACAGGGGGTGGTAATACGCAGTATTTT. Translating it yields CASSLPPGTGGGNTQYF.

This clonotype was counted only a few times. V gene TRBV20-1 combines with J gene TRBJ1-6; D is ambiguous. The CDR3 is made up of 12 amino acids. CDR1 and CDR2 from the germline V gene are DFQATT and SNEGSKA (reference sequence). Deletions cut 0 bases from V and 6 bases from J, with 3 bases between. The CDR3 DNA reads as TGCAGTGCTAGAGACCGTAATTCACCCCTCCACTTT. This translates into CSARDRNSPLHF.

This clonotype has only a few counts. J is TRBJ2-5 and V is TRBV20-1, with TRBD1 as a possible D gene (5 bases). CDR3 length: 16 amino acids. Trimming cost V 0 bases and J 1 base, with 15 bases left between them. Germline loops: CDR1 DFQATT, CDR2 SNEGSKA (reference sequence). CDR3 nucleotide sequence: TGCAGTGCTAGAGATCAGCCCAGGGAATCCCAAGAGACCCAGTACTTC. Translating it yields CSARDQPRESQETQYF.

J is TRBJ2-5 and V is TRBV29-1; D is perhaps TRBD1 (6 bases). With 7 bases removed from V and 0 bases from J, the gap between germline ends came to 15 bases. The CDR3 is 14 amino acids. CDR1 and CDR2 (germline): SQVTM, ANQGSEA. In nucleotides, the CDR3 is TGCAGCGGTTTTGGGACAAACTACCAAGAGACCCAGTACTTC. Its translation is CSGFGTNYQETQYF.

The chain is built from TRBV4-1 and TRBJ2-6; D is ambiguous. The V gene lost 0 bases and the J gene lost 11 bases, with 11 bases spanning the gap. This CDR3 contains 14 residues. The germline gives CDR1 MGHRA, CDR2 YSYEKL. The CDR3 region is CASSQDRVSDVLTF. The CDR3, as DNA: TGCGCCAGCAGCCAAGATAGGGTGTCCGACGTCCTGACTTTC.

This clonotype was counted between two and nine times. V and J are TRBV4-3 and TRBJ2-5; TRBD1 aligns across 8 bases. Losses at the gene ends were 3 bases for V and 1 base for J; bases not matched to a gene: 1. The V gene's germline CDR1 is LGHNA and CDR2 YSLEER. The CDR3 has 14 residues. The CDR3 region has the DNA TGCGCCAGCAGCCAGACAGGGGTCCAAGAGACCCAGTACTTC. Translated, it gives CASSQTGVQETQYF.

V and J are TRBV20-1 and TRBJ2-7, with 7 bases matching TRBD1. The V gene end was trimmed by 0 bases and the J gene end by 0 bases; junction bases not matched to a gene: 2. The germline V gene has CDR1 DFQATT and CDR2 SNEGSKA (reference sequence). The CDR3 spans 14 residues. CDR3 sequence: CSARDRDSSYEQYF. Here the CDR3 DNA reads TGCAGTGCTAGAGATCGGGACAGCTCCTACGAGCAGTACTTC.

This chain links TRBV7-2 with TRBJ2-1; TRBD1 agrees at 9 bases. CDR1 and CDR2 (germline): SGHTA, FQGNSA. V shed 7 bases and J 3 bases; nucleotides not matched to a gene: 4. The CDR3 totals 14 residues. CDR3: CASTGQGYYNEQFF. CDR3 DNA sequence: TGTGCCAGCACGGGACAGGGTTACTACAATGAGCAGTTCTTC.

This clonotype was observed a handful of times. The V gene is TRBV7-9, the J gene TRBJ2-1; D call uncertain. The V and J ends lost 1 base and 2 bases respectively, with 3 bases between them. Germline assignment: CDR1 SEHNR and CDR2 FQNEAQ (reference sequence). This CDR3 is built from 13 residues. This CDR3 reads CASSLVPYNEQFF. The CDR3 region has the DNA TGTGCCAGCAGCTTAGTCCCCTACAATGAGCAGTTCTTC.

This clonotype was detected many times. This chain links TRBV30 with TRBJ1-2, with TRBD1 as a possible D gene (6 bases). V was trimmed by 5 bases and J by 8 bases, leaving 15 bases between them. The germline gives CDR1 GTSNPN, CDR2 SVGIG (reference sequence). The length of the CDR3 is 12 residues. The CDR3 region has the DNA TGTGCCTGGTATACAGGGAATTACGGCTACACCTTC. It is translated as CAWYTGNYGYTF.

This rearrangement joins TRBV3-1 to TRBJ2-5; D might be TRBD1 (5 bases). The end of the DNA aligns better with TRBJ2-7, so the J call may be wrong. The CDR3 totals 13 residues. Germline V gene data show CDR1 as LGHDT and CDR2 as YNNKEL (reference sequence). CDR3 nucleotides: TGTGCCAGCAAAGGCAGGGCCCCCTACGAGCAGTACTTC. Translating it yields CASKGRAPYEQYF.

V gene TRBV21-1 combines with J gene TRBJ2-1; the listed D gene, TRBD1, was not tested against the DNA. TRBV21-1 is assigned pseudogene status. This CDR3 contains 15 residues. The CDR3 DNA reads as TGTGCCACCCCTAAGGGTGGACAGGGGGCTCCAGAGGAGTTCTTC. Protein sequence: CATPKGGQGAPEEFF.

There are a few counts of this clonotype. The CDR3 nucleotides read TGCGCCAGCAGCTCAGGACAGCGATTAACCTACAATGAGCAGTTCTTC. It codes for CASSSGQRLTYNEQFF. The gene calls are TRBV5-1 and TRBJ2-1; tentatively, D is TRBD1 (6 bases). Germline CDR1 SGHRS, CDR2 YFSETQ. Trimming shortened V by 3 bases and J by 2 bases, and 15 bases separated the two germline ends. This CDR3 region has 16 residues.

CDR3 DNA: TGTGCCAGCAGCCAAGATCAAACCAGGGGAAGGGGCTACACCTTC. Protein sequence: CASSQDQTRGRGYTF. The chain is built from TRBV3-1 and TRBJ1-2, with D possibly TRBD1 on 6 matching bases. Germline V gene data show CDR1 as LGHDT and CDR2 as YNNKEL (reference sequence). CDR3 length equals 15 residues. Between the trimmed V and J ends, which lost 0 bases and 8 bases, there was a span of 16 bases.

The J gene is TRBJ2-2, the V gene TRBV28; D gene ambiguous. CDR3 length equals 14 residues. The V gene's germline CDR1 is MDHEN and CDR2 SYDVKM. Trimming took 0 bases from V and 2 from J, leaving 4 bases between them. CDR3: CASSLWTNTGELFF. The CDR3 DNA reads as TGTGCCAGCAGTTTATGGACAAACACCGGGGAGCTGTTTTTT.

This clonotype was seen more than once but under ten times. The chain uses TRBV12-3 or TRBV12-4 and TRBJ2-3, with 11 bases that match TRBD2. This CDR3 is built from 15 residues. The junction had 7 bases not matched to a gene; V was cut back by 7 bases and J by 4 bases. Written as DNA, the CDR3 is TGTGCCAGCATCTTAGCGGGGGGGCAGTCAGATACGCAGTATTTT. This sequence encodes CASILAGGQSDTQYF.

This chain links TRBV6-2 or TRBV6-3 with TRBJ2-6; 10 positions match TRBD1. CDR3 size: 19 residues. V shed 0 bases, J shed 2 bases, and the junction held 7 bases outside the gene matches. Germline CDR1 MNHEY, CDR2 SVGEGT. CDR3 bases: TGTGCCAGCAGTTACTCGACAGGGGGCACCGGACCTGGGGCCAACGTCCTGACTTTC. It translates to CASSYSTGGTGPGANVLTF.

The chain combines TRBV7-9 with TRBJ1-2; no definite D call. CDR1 is SEHNR and CDR2 is FQNEAQ in the germline V gene (reference sequence). CDR3 length: 13 amino acids. The V end was cut by 4 bases, the J end by 4 bases, with 10 bases between. The CDR3, as DNA: TGTGCCAGCAGCTCGGCCGGCGGCTATGGCTACACCTTC. It encodes CASSSAGGYGYTF.

This chain uses TRBV27 with TRBJ2-3; D gene ambiguous. Germline V lookup: CDR1 MNHEY, CDR2 SMNVEV (reference sequence). Trimming cost V 2 bases and J 10 bases, with 10 bases left between them. The CDR3 consists of 12 residues. For the CDR3, the DNA is TGTGCCAGCAGTTTACGGGCACCAGCGCAGTATTTT. Residues: CASSLRAPAQYF.

The chain recombines TRBV7-2 with TRBJ2-5, with a possible D match to TRBD1 (5 bases). The CDR3 spans 14 residues. V was cut by 2 bases and J by 5 bases, with 12 bases left in between. Germline-derived CDR1 and CDR2 are SGHTA and FQGNSA. In DNA, the CDR3 is TGTGCCAGCAGCTTACAAGGGGTGTCGGAGACCCAGTACTTC. It is translated as CASSLQGVSETQYF.

The chain combines TRBV6-2 or TRBV6-3 with TRBJ2-1; TRBD2 matches at 9 bases. Germline V gene data show CDR1 as MNHEY and CDR2 as SVGEGT. This CDR3 is 16 amino acids long. Unmatched junction bases numbered 5, after V lost 0 bases and J lost 5 bases. The CDR3: CASSYSSGGGDNEQFF. Here the CDR3 DNA reads TGTGCCAGCAGTTACTCGAGTGGCGGGGGGGACAATGAGCAGTTCTTC.

This clonotype was detected a few times. The chain couples TRBV29-1 to TRBJ1-1, with 8 bases identical to TRBD1. Trimming at V came to 8 bases and at J to 1 base, leaving 3 bases not matched to a gene. The CDR3 loop spans 12 amino acids. Germline V gene lookup returns CDR1 SQVTM and CDR2 ANQGSEA. The chain's CDR3 is CSSGQGNTEAFF. The CDR3 nucleotides are TGCAGCTCCGGACAGGGGAACACTGAAGCTTTCTTT.

The chain uses TRBV6-6 and TRBJ1-4, with D hard to call. This CDR3 has 13 residues. V gave up 4 bases and J gave up 5 bases, with 8 bases separating them. Germline values: CDR1 MNHNY, CDR2 SVGAGI (reference sequence). CDR3: CASSSDRNEKLFF. CDR3 coding DNA: TGTGCCAGCAGTTCCGACCGGAATGAAAAACTGTTTTTT.